The 15 T cell receptor beta chains below come from one sample, sequenced in a study of T-cell reconstitution after alpha-beta-depleted transplantation in children. Library preparation (for TCRbeta) was performed with unique molecular identifiers. TCRdb independently ran MiXCR on the PCR reads; one entry per CDR3 protein. The data contain around 450,000 distinct CDR3 sequences, about 10% of them singletons. Sequenced material: PBMCs, taken before TCRalphabeta/CD19-depleted stem cell transplant. The receptors were gathered from a child between 2 and 9 years old with inherited bone marrow failure, due to receive a stem cell transplant.

Regarding this clonotype: It may be a read error: a sequence one base away is much more abundant. J is TRBJ2-3 and V is TRBV5-4, with D tentatively TRBD2 (5 bases). The germline V gene has CDR1 SGHNT and CDR2 YYREEE (reference sequence). Between the trimmed V and J ends, which lost 3 bases and 2 bases, there was a span of 13 bases. The CDR3 is 15 residues long. The CDR3 here is CASSYSRVHTDTQYF. In nucleotides, the CDR3 is TGTGCCAGCAGCTACTCGCGGGTCCACACAGATACGCAGTATTTT.

On this clonotype itself: One base away lies a much larger clone, so this may be a sequencing read error. V and J are TRBV11-2 and TRBJ2-1; TRBD2 matches 14 bases. The CDR3 extends over 17 amino acids. Germline CDR1 reads SGHAT; CDR2 reads FQNNGV. The CDR3 coding sequence is TGTGCCAGCAGCTTACCTCGACTAGCGGGAGGGGAGGGGGAGCGGTTCTTC. Protein: CASSLPRLAGGEGERFF.

This clonotype showed up many times. This CDR3 is CASRNRGDRVETQYF. In DNA, the CDR3 is TGTGCCAGCAGAAACCGGGGGGACAGGGTGGAGACCCAGTACTTC. The V and J genes are TRBV6-1 and TRBJ2-5; 9 positions match TRBD1. The germline V gene encodes CDR1 MNHNS and CDR2 SASEGT. The V segment lost 6 bases and the J segment 5 bases; nucleotides outside the gene matches: 10. CDR3 length: 15 residues.

Comment on this clonotype: Its ends do not fully match the called genes, so a read error is possible. The chain combines TRBV20-1 with TRBJ2-1, with 8 bases that match TRBD2. This CDR3 comprises 19 residues. Germline V gene lookup returns CDR1 DFQATT and CDR2 SNEGSKA (reference sequence). DNA of the CDR3: TGCAGGGCTAGAGGGGGGGCGGGGGGCATACCATACGGCACCAATGAGCAGTTCTTC. Translated: CRARGGAGGIPYGTNEQFF.

This clonotype was counted only a few times. The chain employs TRBV12-3 or TRBV12-4 and TRBJ2-3; 16 bases are shared with TRBD2. The V and J ends lost 3 bases and 1 base, in that order; junction bases with no gene match: 7. The CDR3 is made up of 19 amino acids. As DNA, the CDR3 is TGTGCCAGCAGTTTTCTCCTGGGACTAGCGGGAGGGGGCACAGATACGCAGTATTTT. It translates to CASSFLLGLAGGGTDTQYF.

At least ten counts were recorded for this clonotype. This chain links TRBV29-1 with TRBJ2-5; 13 positions agree with TRBD2. With 0 bases clipped from V and 4 bases from J, the junction kept 2 bases outside the gene matches. The CDR3 loop spans 15 amino acids. The germline gives CDR1 SQVTM, CDR2 ANQGSEA. The CDR3 loop reads CSVEDGLAGVETQYF. The CDR3 DNA reads TGCAGCGTTGAAGACGGACTAGCGGGAGTAGAGACCCAGTACTTC.

In this sample, this clonotype turned up many times. The genes are TRBV5-1 and TRBJ2-7; weak D call: TRBD1 (6 bases). The V end lost 0 bases, the J end lost 0 bases, and 10 bases lay between the germline ends. This CDR3 region has 15 residues. Germline V gene data show CDR1 as SGHRS and CDR2 as YFSETQ. CDR3 in amino acids: CASSLGQGYSYEQYF. CDR3 bases: TGCGCCAGCAGCTTGGGGCAGGGGTACTCCTACGAGCAGTACTTC.

J is TRBJ1-1 and V is TRBV20-1, with D tentatively TRBD1 (6 bases). The V gene lost 6 bases and the J gene lost 0 bases, with 14 bases spanning the gap. The CDR3 has 14 residues. The germline V gene encodes CDR1 DFQATT and CDR2 SNEGSKA (reference sequence). CDR3 sequence: CSAGQGHMNTEAFF. CDR3 coding DNA: TGCAGTGCCGGCCAGGGGCACATGAACACTGAAGCTTTCTTT.

This clonotype was observed a handful of times. The chain couples TRBV4-3 to TRBJ2-7, with a possible D match to TRBD1 (6 bases). V dropped 4 bases and J dropped 6 bases, with 22 bases sitting between them. The CDR3 sequence is 16 residues long. Germline CDR1 LGHNA, CDR2 YSLEER. The CDR3 loop is CASSPQRQDSGTEQYF. The CDR3 region has the DNA TGCGCCAGCAGCCCCCAACGGCAGGACAGTGGTACCGAGCAGTACTTC.

Ten or more counts support this clonotype. The genes are TRBV6-1 and TRBJ2-1, with 8 positions matching TRBD2. The CDR3 loop spans 19 amino acids. In germline, CDR1 is MNHNS, CDR2 SASEGT. V lost 1 base, J lost 3 bases, and 14 bases stayed unmatched. Here the CDR3 reads CASSEEPTSGGSIYNEQFF. DNA for the CDR3: TGTGCCAGCAGTGAAGAACCAACTAGCGGCGGGAGTATCTACAATGAGCAGTTCTTC.

At least ten counts were recorded for this clonotype. The chain recombines TRBV29-1 with TRBJ2-2; tentative D call: TRBD2 (6 bases). With 5 bases removed from V and 6 bases from J, the gap between germline ends came to 10 bases. This CDR3 contains 12 residues. The germline V gene has CDR1 SQVTM and CDR2 ANQGSEA. The CDR3 reads CSVRESPGELFF. The CDR3 coding sequence is TGCAGCGTTCGGGAGTCCCCCGGGGAGCTGTTTTTT.

This clonotype has more than one count but fewer than ten. The genes are TRBV20-1 and TRBJ2-2; 10 nucleotides line up with TRBD2. Trimming at V came to 6 bases and at J to 0 bases, leaving 13 bases not matched to a gene. Germline V CDR1 and CDR2: DFQATT, SNEGSKA (reference sequence). The CDR3 extends over 18 amino acids. The CDR3 bases are TGCAGTGCGGTGAGAGGTAGCGGGAGGATCGCGAACACCGGGGAGCTGTTTTTT. This translates into CSAVRGSGRIANTGELFF.

The rearrangement links TRBV30 to TRBJ2-1, with D uncertain. Trimming removed 1 base at V and 0 bases at J, with 10 bases between. Germline loops: CDR1 GTSNPN, CDR2 SVGIG (reference sequence). This CDR3 contains 15 residues. The CDR3 here is CAWSGEGLSYNEQFF. The CDR3 DNA reads TGTGCCTGGAGTGGGGAAGGGCTCTCCTACAATGAGCAGTTCTTC. The full variable domain, completed using reference TRBV30 and TRBJ2-1, is SQTIHQWPATLVQPVGSPLSLECTVEGTSNPNLYWYRQAAGRGLQLLFYSVGIGQISSEVPQNLSASRPQDRQFILSSKKLLLSDSGFYLCAWSGEGLSYNEQFFGPGTRLTVL.

This clonotype was counted many times. This rearrangement joins TRBV11-2 to TRBJ2-3; 8 bases agree with TRBD1. CDR1 is SGHAT and CDR2 is FQNNGV in the germline V gene. This CDR3 region has 18 residues. V lost 2 bases to trimming and J lost 6 bases; unmatched junction nucleotides: 16. CDR3 DNA: TGTGCCAGCAGCTTATTCCCCCAGGGGGCGCAGGTTTTGGATACGCAGTATTTT. Translating gives CASSLFPQGAQVLDTQYF.

In its sample, this clonotype was seen many times. The rearrangement joins TRBV24-1 to TRBJ2-5, with 7 bases fitting TRBD2. The CDR3 runs to 15 residues. V trimming: 0 bases; J trimming: 3 bases; junction bases outside the gene matches: 3. The germline V gene encodes CDR1 KGHDR and CDR2 SFDVKD. CDR3 bases: TGTGCCACCAGTGATTTGCGTCGGGGGGAAGAGACCCAGTACTTC. Residues: CATSDLRRGEETQYF.